One sample yielded the 26 T cell receptor beta chains listed below, sequenced in a study of control samples from healthy donors and cancer patients. The data were produced by immunoSEQ multiplex PCR, yet TCRdb's version contains in-frame clones alone and is incomplete. The sample lists about 130,000 clones, roughly 90% occurring once. Sequencing was done on a sample of blood. The receptors originated from a woman aged 45 to 65 in good health.

The chain uses TRBV5-1 and TRBJ2-3; 11 bases align to TRBD2. Per germline, CDR1 SGHRS and CDR2 YFSETQ. V lost 4 bases to trimming and J lost 0 bases; unmatched junction nucleotides: 4. There are 16 residues in the CDR3. CDR3 residues: CASSPSGGLSTDTQYF. In DNA form, the CDR3 reads TGCGCCAGCAGCCCTAGCGGGGGGCTTAGCACAGATACGCAGTATTTT. Complete variable domain (other parts from reference TRBV5-1 and TRBJ2-3): KAGVTQTPRYLIKTRGQQVTLSCSPISGHRSVSWYQQTPGQGLQFLFEYFSETQRNKGNFPGRFSGRQFSNSRSEMNVSTLELGDSALYLCASSPSGGLSTDTQYFGPGTRLTVL.

V gene TRBV18 combines with J gene TRBJ1-2, with D perhaps matching TRBD1 (6 bases). The ends were cut back, 6 bases at V and 0 bases at J, with 17 bases in the middle. This CDR3 has 16 residues. CDR1 is KGHSH and CDR2 is LQKENI in the germline V gene. The CDR3 region has the DNA TGTGCCAGCTCTCCTCGGGGGGGCACTACTAACTATGGCTACACCTTC. This encodes CASSPRGGTTNYGYTF.

This chain uses TRBV3-1 (or the pseudogene TRBV3-2) with TRBJ1-1, with 8 bases fitting TRBD1. In germline, CDR1 is LGHDT, CDR2 YNNKEL (reference sequence). Losses at the gene ends were 9 bases for V and 0 bases for J; bases not matched to a gene: 6. The CDR3 sequence is 14 residues long. The CDR3 nucleotides are TGTGCCAGTCGACCACAGGGGGTGAACACTGAAGCTTTCTTT. Residues: CASRPQGVNTEAFF.

This clone was seen only once. The chain combines TRBV27 with TRBJ1-4; possible D gene TRBD1, 5 bases. The CDR3 sequence is 14 residues long. With 6 bases removed from V and 4 bases from J, the gap between germline ends came to 12 bases. Germline-derived CDR1 and CDR2 are MNHEY and SMNVEV (reference sequence). The CDR3 protein is CASRNWGGNEKLFF. As DNA, the CDR3 is TGTGCCAGCAGAAATTGGGGGGGTAATGAAAAACTGTTTTTT.

The chain couples TRBV3-1 (or the pseudogene TRBV3-2) to TRBJ2-7; 8 bases align to TRBD1. V was clipped by 4 bases and J by 5 bases; unmatched bases: 7. The germline V gene encodes CDR1 LGHDT and CDR2 YNNKEL (reference sequence). The CDR3 runs to 14 residues. The CDR3 DNA sequence: TGTGCCAGCAGCCCTTGGGACAGGTTAAACGAGCAGTACTTC. It specifies CASSPWDRLNEQYF.

The J gene is TRBJ2-1, the V gene TRBV10-1, with 12 bases matching TRBD2. This CDR3 region has 19 residues. The V and J ends lost 4 bases and 7 bases, in that order; junction bases with no gene match: 17. The germline CDR1 and CDR2 sequences are WNHNN and SYGVQD (reference sequence). CDR3 loop: CASSVRTGASGRAGNEQFF. The DNA of the CDR3 is TGCGCCAGCAGTGTCAGGACAGGCGCTAGCGGGAGGGCCGGTAATGAGCAGTTCTTC.

The chain employs TRBV5-1 and TRBJ1-1; a possible D gene is TRBD1 (5 bases). Germline-derived CDR1 and CDR2 are SGHRS and YFSETQ. V was clipped by 0 bases and J by 4 bases, with 19 bases between them. CDR3 length: 17 amino acids. The CDR3 DNA follows: TGCGCCAGCAGCTTGGTGATACGCGTGGGGGTGGGCACTGAAGCTTTCTTT. Translating gives CASSLVIRVGVGTEAFF.

The chain links TRBV7-2 to TRBJ1-1; D is perhaps TRBD1 (5 bases). The CDR3 has 14 residues. V was shortened by 0 bases and J by 1 base, with 6 bases between the two germline ends. Germline CDR1 reads SGHTA; CDR2 reads FQGNSA. The CDR3 DNA reads TGTGCCAGCAGCTTAGCGGGGGGGAACACTGAAGCTTTCTTT. This translates into CASSLAGGNTEAFF.

The chain combines TRBV5-1 with TRBJ1-5; D gene uncertain. The CDR3 is 17 residues long. Germline assignment: CDR1 SGHRS and CDR2 YFSETQ. Trimming removed 0 bases from V and 3 bases from J, with 16 bases in between. CDR3 sequence reads: CASSLEGRRAPNQPQHF. For the CDR3, the DNA is TGCGCCAGCAGCTTGGAAGGGCGGAGGGCCCCCAATCAGCCCCAGCATTTT.

The rearrangement uses TRBV27 and TRBJ1-1; tentatively, D is TRBD1 (6 bases). This CDR3 comprises 13 residues. Trimming pared 4 bases from V and 4 bases from J, leaving 10 bases between. Germline loops: CDR1 MNHEY, CDR2 SMNVEV (reference sequence). CDR3 sequence reads: CASSWGGVTEAFF. The CDR3 DNA is TGTGCCAGCAGTTGGGGGGGCGTCACTGAAGCTTTCTTT.

The CDR3 DNA is TGCGCCAGCAGGCCGGCTAGCGGGAGTCTGGGTACGCAGTATTTT. Amino acids: CASRPASGSLGTQYF. The chain links TRBV5-1 to TRBJ2-3, with 10 bases that match TRBD2. Germline loops: CDR1 SGHRS, CDR2 YFSETQ. The CDR3 runs to 15 residues. The V gene end was trimmed by 5 bases and the J gene end by 8 bases; junction bases not matched to a gene: 11. Full variable domain (missing parts from reference TRBV5-1 and TRBJ2-3): KAGVTQTPRYLIKTRGQQVTLSCSPISGHRSVSWYQQTPGQGLQFLFEYFSETQRNKGNFPGRFSGRQFSNSRSEMNVSTLELGDSALYLCASRPASGSLGTQYFGPGTRLTVL.

V is TRBV15 and J is TRBJ1-3, with D possibly TRBD1 on 5 matching bases. Per the germline V gene, CDR1 is LNHNV and CDR2 is YYDKDF (reference sequence). The CDR3 runs 16 residues. The V and J ends lost 1 base and 1 base respectively, with 11 bases between them. The CDR3 DNA follows: TGTGCCACCAGCAGAGCGGGGGGGTTGTCTGGAAACACCATATATTTT. Its translation: CATSRAGGLSGNTIYF.

V gene TRBV27 combines with J gene TRBJ1-4; D is ambiguous. The CDR3 loop spans 13 amino acids. V gave up 2 bases and J gave up 7 bases, with 8 bases separating them. Germline-derived CDR1 and CDR2 are MNHEY and SMNVEV (reference sequence). The CDR3 bases are TGTGCCAGCAGTTTAACTCATAGTGAAAAACTGTTTTTT. It yields the protein CASSLTHSEKLFF.

The genes are TRBV18 and TRBJ2-7; 7 bases fit TRBD2. This CDR3 comprises 15 residues. J gave up 0 bases and V 3 bases, and 5 bases lay outside the gene matches. The germline V gene has CDR1 KGHSH and CDR2 LQKENI. The CDR3 nucleotides read TGTGCCAGCTCACCTGGCGGGGGTGGCTCCTACGAGCAGTACTTC. This gives the protein CASSPGGGGSYEQYF. The full variable domain, with the rest looked up from reference TRBV18 and TRBJ2-7, is NAGVMQNPRHLVRRRGQEARLRCSPMKGHSHVYWYRQLPEEGLKFMVYLQKENIIDESGMPKERFSAEFPKEGPSILRIQQVVRGDSAAYFCASSPGGGGSYEQYFGPGTRLTVT.

The chain recombines TRBV5-5 with TRBJ1-6; tentatively, D is TRBD1 (6 bases). CDR3 length: 16 residues. Deletions cut 3 bases from V and 4 bases from J, with 14 bases between. Germline assignment: CDR1 SGHKS and CDR2 YYEKEE (reference sequence). This CDR3 is CASSSVQGSYNSPLHF. The CDR3 coding sequence is TGTGCCAGCAGCTCAGTACAGGGCTCATATAATTCACCCCTCCACTTT. The whole variable domain, filled in from reference TRBV5-5 and TRBJ1-6, reads DAGVTQSPTHLIKTRGQQVTLRCSPISGHKSVSWYQQVLGQGPQFIFQYYEKEERGRGNFPDRFSARQFPNYSSELNVNALLLGDSALYLCASSSVQGSYNSPLHFGNGTRLTVT.

CDR3 in amino acids: CASSLDIRATDTQYF. The CDR3 coding sequence is TGCGCCAGCAGCTTGGATATCAGGGCCACAGATACGCAGTATTTT. The chain has TRBV5-1 and TRBJ2-3, with a weak D call TRBD1 (5 bases). This CDR3 contains 15 residues. The ends were cut back, 0 bases at V and 2 bases at J, with 10 bases in the middle. In germline, CDR1 is SGHRS, CDR2 YFSETQ.

The chain employs TRBV5-1 and TRBJ2-7; D is ambiguous. The germline V gene has CDR1 SGHRS and CDR2 YFSETQ. There are 17 residues in the CDR3. Trimming took off 0 bases at V and 0 bases at J, with 16 bases between the two ends. The CDR3 DNA follows: TGCGCCAGCAGCTTGGGCCCGGACGGTACCAGCTCCTACGAGCAGTACTTC. Translated, it gives CASSLGPDGTSSYEQYF.

J is TRBJ2-7 and V is TRBV11-2; no reliable D call. Germline lookup yields CDR1 SGHAT and CDR2 FQNNGV. The V gene lost 1 base and the J gene lost 3 bases, with 19 bases spanning the gap. The CDR3 is 17 residues long. CDR3 nucleotide sequence: TGTGCCAGCAGCTTAGGTCTGGCAGGTCGTTCAGGCTACGAGCAGTACTTC. Amino acid sequence: CASSLGLAGRSGYEQYF. The entire variable domain, with the rest obtained from reference TRBV11-2 and TRBJ2-7, is as follows: EAGVAQSPRYKIIEKRQSVAFWCNPISGHATLYWYQQILGQGPKLLIQFQNNGVVDDSQLPKDRFSAERLKGVDSTLKIQPAKLEDSAVYLCASSLGLAGRSGYEQYFGPGTRLTVT.

The rearrangement uses TRBV5-4 and TRBJ2-1; 10 bases fit TRBD2. The CDR3 length is 16 residues. With 4 bases clipped from V and 2 bases from J, the junction kept 6 bases outside the gene matches. In germline, CDR1 is SGHNT, CDR2 YYREEE (reference sequence). CDR3 DNA sequence: TGTGCCAGCAGCACTTTAGCGGGGGGAGCCTACAATGAGCAGTTCTTC. Its protein is CASSTLAGGAYNEQFF.

This rearrangement joins TRBV6-5 to TRBJ2-2; 9 bases match TRBD2. V gave up 5 bases and J gave up 6 bases; unmatched junction bases: 4. The CDR3 contains 14 residues. Germline CDR1 is MNHEY and CDR2 is SVGAGI. The CDR3 DNA is TGTGCCAGCAGTACCGGGACTAGCTCCGGGGAGCTGTTTTTT. Its translation: CASSTGTSSGELFF.

The chain carries TRBV11-3 and TRBJ2-5, with D possibly matching TRBD1 (5 bases). CDR1 is SGHNT, CDR2 YENEEA, per germline. The CDR3 has 13 amino acids. V was pared by 3 bases and J by 2 bases, with 7 bases between. This chain's CDR3 is CASSFPGQETQYF. For the CDR3, the DNA is TGTGCCAGCAGCTTTCCAGGGCAAGAGACCCAGTACTTC.

This sequence joins TRBV3-1 (or the pseudogene TRBV3-2) and TRBJ1-2; TRBD1 is a possible D gene (6 bases). V was pared by 4 bases and J by 7 bases, with 19 bases between. The germline gives CDR1 LGHDT, CDR2 YNNKEL (reference sequence). CDR3 length: 15 amino acids. The DNA for the CDR3 is TGTGCCAGCAGCCCAGTTGTGACAGGATGGTCTGGCTACACCTTC. Translation gives CASSPVVTGWSGYTF.

The chain joins TRBV7-9 to TRBJ2-1, with 8 bases identical to TRBD2. This CDR3 region has 15 residues. Germline V CDR1 and CDR2: SEHNR, FQNEAQ (reference sequence). With 5 bases clipped from V and 8 bases from J, the junction kept 11 bases outside the gene matches. For the CDR3, the DNA is TGTGCCAGCAGCCGCGGTCAGCGGGAGTTCCATGAGCAGTTCTTC. Residues: CASSRGQREFHEQFF.

Details on this clone: Compared with germline, one end of the junction differs, possibly owing to a read error. The genes are TRBV19 and TRBJ1-2, with TRBD1 as a possible D gene (5 bases). Germline assignment: CDR1 LNHDA and CDR2 SQIVND (reference sequence). There are 12 residues in the CDR3. The CDR3 nucleotides are TGTGCCAGTACCGCAGGGAACTTTGGCTACACCTTC. Its protein is CASTAGNFGYTF.

The J gene is TRBJ1-5, the V gene TRBV5-1; D remains ambiguous. Germline CDR1 SGHRS, CDR2 YFSETQ. The CDR3 is 13 residues long. Trimming removed 4 bases from V and 4 bases from J, with 9 bases in between. DNA for the CDR3: TGCGCCAGCAGCCTGGCAGGTAATCAGCCCCAGCATTTT. It encodes CASSLAGNQPQHF.

The chain couples TRBV6-5 to TRBJ1-5, with a tentative D call TRBD1 (6 bases). This CDR3 is built from 15 residues. V was pared by 5 bases and J by 7 bases, with 18 bases between. Germline CDR1 and CDR2: MNHEY and SVGAGI. This CDR3 is CASSPWGQSPQPQHF. The CDR3 DNA is TGTGCCAGCAGTCCCTGGGGGCAGTCCCCCCAGCCCCAGCATTTT.